The clone carrying this T cell receptor (beta chain) came up a few times. The sample belongs to a study of blood T cell repertoires in COVID-19. As for the study in general: T cells, B-cell-depleted T cells, or PBMCs provided the cDNA or gDNA that served as material.

The V and J ends lost 6 bases and 1 base respectively, with 12 bases between them. Germline V gene sequence: CDR1 MNHEY, CDR2 SVGAGI. The CDR3 spans 15 residues. Methods used by the authors: Estimates of nucleated cell counts were drawn from the amplification of reference gene primers. Using immunoSEQ multiplex PCR, the repertoire was profiled, and TCRdb retains in-frame clones only, with some absent. V and J calls and clone size follow that table, whereas D and trimming were derived from the DNA. The table lists 240,000 or so clones, about three quarters of them singletons, with around 3.4% in the top ten.

The V gene is TRBV6-5, the J gene TRBJ2-2; D perhaps matches TRBD1 (5 bases). The TCR sequence derives from a woman aged 80 or older with acute or convalescent COVID-19. The sample taken for sequencing was peripheral blood. The CDR3 region has the DNA TGTGCCAGCAGCAAGGACAATAGGAACACCGGGGAGCTGTTTTTT. Its protein is CASSKDNRNTGELFF.